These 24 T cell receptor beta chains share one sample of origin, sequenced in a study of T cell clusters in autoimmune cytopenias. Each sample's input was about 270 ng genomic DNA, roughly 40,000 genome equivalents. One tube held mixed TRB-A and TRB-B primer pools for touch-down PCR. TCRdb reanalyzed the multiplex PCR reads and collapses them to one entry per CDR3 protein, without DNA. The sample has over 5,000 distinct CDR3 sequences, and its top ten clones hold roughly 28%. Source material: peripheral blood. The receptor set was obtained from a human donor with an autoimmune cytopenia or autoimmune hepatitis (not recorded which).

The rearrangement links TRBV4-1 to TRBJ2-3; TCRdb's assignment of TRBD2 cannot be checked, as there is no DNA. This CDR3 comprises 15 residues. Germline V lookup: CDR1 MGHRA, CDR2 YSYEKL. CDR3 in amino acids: CASSLPSGDTDTQYF.

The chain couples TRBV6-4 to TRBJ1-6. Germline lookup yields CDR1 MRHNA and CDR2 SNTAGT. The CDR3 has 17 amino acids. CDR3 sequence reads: CASSGRLRGPSNSPLHF.

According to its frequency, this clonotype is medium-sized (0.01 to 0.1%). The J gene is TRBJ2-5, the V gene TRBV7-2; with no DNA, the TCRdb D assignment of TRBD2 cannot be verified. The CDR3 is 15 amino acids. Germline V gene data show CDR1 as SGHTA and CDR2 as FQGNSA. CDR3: CASSLAAGAIRTQYF.

The CDR3: CASSLQGTVNTEAFF. This sequence joins TRBV5-1 and TRBJ1-1; TCRdb lists TRBD1, though no DNA is available to test this call. Germline loops: CDR1 SGHRS, CDR2 YFSETQ. This CDR3 spans 15 amino acids.

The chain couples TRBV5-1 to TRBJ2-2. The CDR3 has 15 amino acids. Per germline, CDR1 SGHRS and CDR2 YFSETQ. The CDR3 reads CASSLGWEGTGELFF. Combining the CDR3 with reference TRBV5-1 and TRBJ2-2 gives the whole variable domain KAGVTQTPRYLIKTRGQQVTLSCSPISGHRSVSWYQQTPGQGLQFLFEYFSETQRNKGNFPGRFSGRQFSNSRSEMNVSTLELGDSALYLCASSLGWEGTGELFFGEGSRLTVL.

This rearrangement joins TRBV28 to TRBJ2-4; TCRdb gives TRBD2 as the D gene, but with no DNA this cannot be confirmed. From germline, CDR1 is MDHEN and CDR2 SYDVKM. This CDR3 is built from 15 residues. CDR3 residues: CASSSTSGRASIQYF.

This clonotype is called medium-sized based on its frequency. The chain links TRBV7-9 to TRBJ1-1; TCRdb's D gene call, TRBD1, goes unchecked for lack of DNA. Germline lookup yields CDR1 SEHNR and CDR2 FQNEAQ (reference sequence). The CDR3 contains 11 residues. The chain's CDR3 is CASSPTTVAFF. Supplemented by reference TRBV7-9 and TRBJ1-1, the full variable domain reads DTGVSQNPRHKITKRGQNVTFRCDPISEHNRLYWYRQTLGQGPEFLTYFQNEAQLEKSRLLSDRFSAERPKGSFSTLEIQRTEQGDSAMYLCASSPTTVAFFGQGTRLTVV.

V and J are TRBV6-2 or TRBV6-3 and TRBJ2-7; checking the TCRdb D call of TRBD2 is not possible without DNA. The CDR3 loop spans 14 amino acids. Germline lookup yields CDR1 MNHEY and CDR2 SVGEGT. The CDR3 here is CASSSGGRPVEQYF.

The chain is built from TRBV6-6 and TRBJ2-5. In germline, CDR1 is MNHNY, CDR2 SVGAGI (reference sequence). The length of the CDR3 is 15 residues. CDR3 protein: CASSYRQGHRETQYF.

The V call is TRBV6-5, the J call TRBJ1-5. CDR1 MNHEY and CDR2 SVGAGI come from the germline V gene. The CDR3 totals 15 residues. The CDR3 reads CASSDGEGSNQPQHF.

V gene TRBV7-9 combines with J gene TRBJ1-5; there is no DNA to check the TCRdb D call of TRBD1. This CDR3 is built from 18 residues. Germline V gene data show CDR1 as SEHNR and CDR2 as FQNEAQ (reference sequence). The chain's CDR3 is CASSTHSGTDNSNQPQHF.

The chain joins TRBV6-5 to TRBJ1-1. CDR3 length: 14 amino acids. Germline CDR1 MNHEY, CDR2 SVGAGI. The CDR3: CASRGGLTNTEAFF.

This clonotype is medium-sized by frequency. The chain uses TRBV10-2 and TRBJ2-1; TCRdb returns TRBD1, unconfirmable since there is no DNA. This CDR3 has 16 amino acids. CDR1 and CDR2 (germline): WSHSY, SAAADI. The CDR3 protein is CASSGQADRGHNEQFF.

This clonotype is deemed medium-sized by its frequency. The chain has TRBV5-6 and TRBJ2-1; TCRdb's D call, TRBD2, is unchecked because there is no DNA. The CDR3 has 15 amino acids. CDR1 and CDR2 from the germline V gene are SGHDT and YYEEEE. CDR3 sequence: CASSLGSSGYNEQFF.

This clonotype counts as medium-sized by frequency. The CDR3 reads CASIEGSGGRWVLNEQFF. The chain links TRBV6-1 to TRBJ2-1; the TCRdb call, TRBD2, lacks DNA for checking. The CDR3 is 18 amino acids. Germline V CDR1 and CDR2: MNHNS, SASEGT.

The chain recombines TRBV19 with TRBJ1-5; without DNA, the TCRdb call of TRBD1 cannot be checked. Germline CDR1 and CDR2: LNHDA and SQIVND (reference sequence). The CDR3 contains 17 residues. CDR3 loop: CASSIGSGGVRNQPQHF.

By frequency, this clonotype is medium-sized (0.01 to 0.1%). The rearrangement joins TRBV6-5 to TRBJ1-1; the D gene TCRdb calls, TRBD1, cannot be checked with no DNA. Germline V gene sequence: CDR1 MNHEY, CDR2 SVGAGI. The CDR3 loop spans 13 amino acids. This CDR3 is CASSYLLTGKAFF.

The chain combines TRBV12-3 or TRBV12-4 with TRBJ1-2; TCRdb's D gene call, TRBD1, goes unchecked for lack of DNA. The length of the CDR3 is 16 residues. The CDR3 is CASSLNLGGRKNGYTF.

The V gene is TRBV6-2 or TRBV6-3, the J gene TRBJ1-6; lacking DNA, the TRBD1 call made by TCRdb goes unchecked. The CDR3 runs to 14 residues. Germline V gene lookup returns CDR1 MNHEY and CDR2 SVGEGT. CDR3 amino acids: CASRDDRVNSPLHF.

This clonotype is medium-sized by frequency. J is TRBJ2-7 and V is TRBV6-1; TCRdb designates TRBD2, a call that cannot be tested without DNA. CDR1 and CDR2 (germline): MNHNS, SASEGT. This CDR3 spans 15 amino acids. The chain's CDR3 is CASSYRVAGAYEQYF.

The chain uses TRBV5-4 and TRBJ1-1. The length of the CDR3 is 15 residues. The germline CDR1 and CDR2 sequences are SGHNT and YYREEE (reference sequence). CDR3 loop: CASSYKTAGNTEAFF. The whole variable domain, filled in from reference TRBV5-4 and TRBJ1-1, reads ETGVTQSPTHLIKTRGQQVTLRCSSQSGHNTVSWYQQALGQGPQFIFQYYREEENGRGNFPPRFSGLQFPNYSSELNVNALELDDSALYLCASSYKTAGNTEAFFGQGTRLTVV.

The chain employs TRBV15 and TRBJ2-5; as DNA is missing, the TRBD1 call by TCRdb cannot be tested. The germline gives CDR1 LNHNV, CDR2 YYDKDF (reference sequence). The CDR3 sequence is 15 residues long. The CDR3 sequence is CAISLARGTQETQYF.

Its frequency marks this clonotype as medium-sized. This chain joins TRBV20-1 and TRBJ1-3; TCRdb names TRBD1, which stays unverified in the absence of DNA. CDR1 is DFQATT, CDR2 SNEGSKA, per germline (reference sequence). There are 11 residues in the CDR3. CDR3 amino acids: CSGTTGETIYF.

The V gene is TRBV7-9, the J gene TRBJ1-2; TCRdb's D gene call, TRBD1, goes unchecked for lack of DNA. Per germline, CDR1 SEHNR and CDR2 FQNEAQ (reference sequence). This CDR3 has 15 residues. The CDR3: CASSVAQGAGYGYTF. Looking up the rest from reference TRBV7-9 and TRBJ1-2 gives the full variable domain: DTGVSQNPRHKITKRGQNVTFRCDPISEHNRLYWYRQTLGQGPEFLTYFQNEAQLEKSRLLSDRFSAERPKGSFSTLEIQRTEQGDSAMYLCASSVAQGAGYGYTFGSGTRLTVV.